Presented here are 5 T cell receptor beta chains from one specimen sequenced in a study of blood T cells in healthy people across ages. The authors ran a second PCR of roughly 6 to 12 cycles using a sample-barcoded 5' primer and a J-beta primer mix. TCRdb passed the 5' RACE reads through MiXCR, listing each CDR3 protein once. The sample records 1.2 million to 1.5 million distinct CDR3 sequences, 59% being singletons. What was sequenced was blood. These receptors were collected from a man aged 18 to 30 in good health.

The sample holds a few counts of this clonotype. The chain uses TRBV25-1 and TRBJ1-2; 7 bases agree with TRBD1. Germline V lookup: CDR1 MGHDK, CDR2 SYGVNS. The CDR3 spans 16 residues. J gave up 3 bases and V 0 bases, and 7 bases lay outside the gene matches. The CDR3 loop is CASSEYSGDSDYGYTF. DNA of the CDR3: TGTGCCAGCAGTGAATACTCCGGGGACAGTGACTATGGCTACACCTTC.

The gene calls are TRBV7-2 and TRBJ2-1; D unresolved. The CDR3 sequence is 14 residues long. Per the germline V gene, CDR1 is SGHTA and CDR2 is FQGNSA. V lost 5 bases and J lost 4, with 12 bases in between. CDR3 loop: CASSTPAGYNEQFF. CDR3 coding DNA: TGTGCCAGCAGCACCCCTGCTGGGTACAATGAGCAGTTCTTC.

This clonotype was seen only a few times. J is TRBJ1-1 and V is TRBV29-1; D may be TRBD1 (5 bases). V lost 3 bases to trimming and J lost 4 bases, with 12 bases between them. Germline lookup yields CDR1 SQVTM and CDR2 ANQGSEA. This CDR3 contains 13 residues. The CDR3 sequence: CSVEGRVTTEAFF. CDR3 DNA sequence: TGCAGCGTTGAGGGCAGGGTGACCACTGAAGCTTTCTTT.

J is TRBJ2-1 and V is TRBV7-8; no firm D call. V dropped 4 bases and J dropped 6 bases, with 16 bases sitting between them. There are 15 residues in the CDR3. Germline V gives CDR1 SGHVS, CDR2 FQNEAQ. The CDR3: CASSSVESTGNEQFF. Written as DNA, the CDR3 is TGTGCCAGCAGCTCCGTGGAGTCAACGGGCAATGAGCAGTTCTTC.

This clonotype was seen just once. This rearrangement joins TRBV4-2 to TRBJ1-1, with 9 bases aligning to TRBD1. Trimming at V came to 3 bases and at J to 6 bases, leaving 2 bases not matched to a gene. CDR3 size: 13 residues. Germline V CDR1 and CDR2: LGHNA, YNFKEQ. Here the CDR3 reads CASSQYRGPEAFF. In nucleotides, the CDR3 is TGTGCCAGCAGCCAGTACAGGGGGCCTGAAGCTTTCTTT.